A selection of T cell receptor beta chains follows, all from one sample in a study of response to subunit inactivated influenza vaccine. TCRdb reprocessed the RT-PCR reads with MiXCR, giving one entry per CDR3 protein. The sample has about 830,000 distinct CDR3 sequences; about 18% are singletons. This specimen was PBMCs from blood, taken more than 4 days after vaccination. These receptors all come from a man aged 45-60 years who received an inactivated influenza vaccine. Both conserved end residues are part of each CDR3. The D gene is left open where the match is weak. The size of a clone is reported for some rows only, either as once, few or many, or as a class for expanded clones.

v_call	clone_size	d_call	j_call	cdr3_nt	cdr3_aa
TRBV2	once	TRBD2	TRBJ2-3	TGTGCCATCAGCCCTGCTAGCGGGGGGTCGACCAGGTCAGATACGCAGTATTTT	CAISPASGGSTRSDTQYF
TRBV5-1	once	-	TRBJ1-1	TGCGCCAGCAGCCACCCTACGGGGGCGGGCACTGAAGCTTTCTTT	CASSHPTGAGTEAFF
TRBV29-1	-	-	TRBJ2-7	TGCAGCGTTGGTTGGGGGACCTACGAGCAGTACTTC	CSVGWGTYEQYF
TRBV20-1	few	TRBD2	TRBJ2-7	TGCAGTGCTAGAGCCCGACTAGCGGAATTCCTCTACGAGCAGTACTTC	CSARARLAEFLYEQYF
TRBV6-2/TRBV6-3	few	-	TRBJ1-5	TGTGCCAGCAAACCGGGTGGACGGGGCAATCAGCCCCAGCATTTT	CASKPGGRGNQPQHF
TRBV27	few	-	TRBJ2-1	TGTGCCAGCAGTTTATATGCGGCTAGCTCCTACAATGAGCAGTTCTTC	CASSLYAASSYNEQFF
TRBV9	few	TRBD2	TRBJ2-2	TGTGCCAGCAGCGCCCTAGCGGGTGGGGCCGGGGAGCTGTTTTTT	CASSALAGGAGELFF
TRBV6-2/TRBV6-3	-	TRBD2	TRBJ2-7	TGTGCCAGCAGTTACCGACTAGCGGGAGTCGAGCAGTACTTC	CASSYRLAGVEQYF
TRBV7-3	-	-	TRBJ2-2	TGTGCCAGCAGCAACCAGGGGATCGGCGGGGAGCTGTTTTTT	CASSNQGIGGELFF
TRBV11-2	-	-	TRBJ2-2	TGTGCCAGCAGCTCCGACAAGATGGGACGGGAGCTGTTTTTT	CASSSDKMGRELFF
TRBV4-1	-	TRBD2	TRBJ2-1	TGCGCCAGCAGCCGCCCCCCGGGACTAGCTCTCCTCAGGGAGCAGTTCTTC	CASSRPPGLALLREQFF
TRBV20-1	-	-	TRBJ1-2	TGCAGTGCTAGCCGGGACGGAAAAGTTAACTATGGCTACACCTTC	CSASRDGKVNYGYTF
TRBV19	-	TRBD1	TRBJ1-5	TGTGCCAGTAGTCACGGACAGGGGGCGCGTTTCAATCAGCCCCAGCATTTT	CASSHGQGARFNQPQHF
TRBV10-3	many	TRBD2	TRBJ2-3	TGTGCCATCAGGTTTCGTTCAGCGGGAGGCACAGATACGCAGTATTTT	CAIRFRSAGGTDTQYF